The present entry profiles one T cell receptor (beta chain) with its context. Its binding antigen is unknown. Base qualities are not recorded, but no much larger clone differs from it by a single base. The source of the sample is a study of blood T cell repertoires in COVID-19 (dated by TCRdb to 2020 to 2022). A note on the overall study: Collaborator samples came from the United States, Italy and Spain and covered acute and convalescent phases of COVID-19. The prospective study material was composed of cDNA or gDNA derived from T cells, B-cell-depleted T cells, or PBMCs. The dataset comprised deeply sampled blood TCRbeta repertoires from subjects exposed to, actively infected with, or recovered from COVID-19. The repertoires were released in a freely available public database intended as a resource for research on the immune response to SARS-CoV-2. Samples came from the ongoing ImmuneRACE study (first 160 participants) plus 1,254 subjects from 6 global collaborators. The sample metadata nearly always contained a de-identified subject ID, COVID-19 status, age in years and sex. HLA class I and class II types, where available, came from metadata supplied by the sample provider rather than from assay-based typing.

The germline V gene sets CDR1 to MNHNS and CDR2 to SASEGT. From its cysteine to its phenylalanine, the CDR3 spans 14 amino acids. CDR3 DNA only is kept here, 42 bases in frame from base 1. Trimming removed 0 bases from V and 2 bases from J, leaving 7 bases between the germline ends. The immunoSEQ Assay, a bias-controlled multiplex PCR, was used to amplify TCRbeta CDR3 regions from genomic DNA. Per the source publication's procedure: Nucleated cell counts per sample were estimated from amplification of reference gene primers within the assay. To quantify the absolute abundance of each unique TCRbeta CDR3 rearrangement, sequence reads were collapsed and filtered. Productive Simpson clonality was computed per sample as the square root of Simpson's diversity index over productive rearrangements. In its TCRdb copy, this immuneACCESS table keeps in-frame sequences only and misses some clones. Where compared with another copy, unresolved V genes explain less than half of these, and the others have no known cause. D and trimming come from the DNA, and the V and J calls and clone size come from that table. The sample profile shows around 290,000 clones; just over 90% of them were found once. Around 2.2% of the sample belongs to the ten largest clones.

Overall results and qualifications from the work: How much clinical and demographic metadata was included differed by source and by participant, and the metadata was provided uncurated.

One collaborating source in Seattle enrolled patients while the patients were actively infected and followed the patients over time throughout the course of disease. Whole blood was collected in K2EDTA tubes by collaborating institutions according to the institutions' own protocols. For TCRbeta analysis, collaborator samples were shipped as frozen whole blood, as isolated PBMCs, or as DNA extracted from either sample type. The chain joins TRBV6-1 to TRBJ1-1; TRBD1 could be the D gene, as 5 bases match. The source of this sequence is a woman in her 30s with COVID-19, enrolled during active disease. Sequenced material: peripheral blood. This receptor carries the CDR3 CASSEAGVNTEAFF. The DNA reads as follows: TGTGCCAGCAGTGAAGCAGGGGTCAACACTGAAGCTTTCTTT.